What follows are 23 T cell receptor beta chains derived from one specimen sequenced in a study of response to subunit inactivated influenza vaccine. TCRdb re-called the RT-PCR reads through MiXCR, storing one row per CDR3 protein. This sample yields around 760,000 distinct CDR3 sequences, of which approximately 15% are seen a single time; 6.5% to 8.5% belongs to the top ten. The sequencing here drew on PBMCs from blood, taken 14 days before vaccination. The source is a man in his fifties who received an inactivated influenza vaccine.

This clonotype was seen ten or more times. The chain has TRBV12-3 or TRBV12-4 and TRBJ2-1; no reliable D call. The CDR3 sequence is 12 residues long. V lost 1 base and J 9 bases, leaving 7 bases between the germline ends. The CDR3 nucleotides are TGTGCCAGCAGTTTAGGGACCTCTGAGCAGTTCTTC. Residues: CASSLGTSEQFF.

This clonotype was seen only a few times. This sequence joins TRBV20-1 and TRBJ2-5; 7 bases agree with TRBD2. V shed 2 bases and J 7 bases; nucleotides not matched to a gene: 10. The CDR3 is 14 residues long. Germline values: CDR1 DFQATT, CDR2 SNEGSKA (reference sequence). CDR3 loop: CSARSPGGIGTQYF. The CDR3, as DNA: TGCAGTGCTAGATCTCCCGGGGGGATAGGGACCCAGTACTTC.

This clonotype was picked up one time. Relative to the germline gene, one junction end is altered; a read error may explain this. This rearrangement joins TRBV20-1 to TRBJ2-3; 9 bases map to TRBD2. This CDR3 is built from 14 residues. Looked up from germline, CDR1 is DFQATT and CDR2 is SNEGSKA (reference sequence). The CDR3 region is CTARLAGRPDTQYF. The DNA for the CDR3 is TGCACTGCTAGGCTAGCGGGACGTCCAGATACGCAGTATTTT.

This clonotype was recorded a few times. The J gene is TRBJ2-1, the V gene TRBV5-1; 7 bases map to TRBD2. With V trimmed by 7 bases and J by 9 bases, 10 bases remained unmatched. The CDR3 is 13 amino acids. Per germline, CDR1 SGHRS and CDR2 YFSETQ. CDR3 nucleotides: TGCGCCAGCCGCCAGACTAGCCCCAGTGAGCAGTTCTTC. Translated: CASRQTSPSEQFF.

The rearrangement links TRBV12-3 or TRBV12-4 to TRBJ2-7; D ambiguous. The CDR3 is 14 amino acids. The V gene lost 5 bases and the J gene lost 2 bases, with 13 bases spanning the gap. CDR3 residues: CASSPRFFAYEQYF. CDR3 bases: TGTGCCAGCAGTCCCCGTTTCTTTGCCTACGAGCAGTACTTC.

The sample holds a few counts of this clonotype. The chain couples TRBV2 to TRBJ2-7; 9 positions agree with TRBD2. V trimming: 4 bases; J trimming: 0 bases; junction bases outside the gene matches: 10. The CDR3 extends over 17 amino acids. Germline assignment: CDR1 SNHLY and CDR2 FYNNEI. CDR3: CASSVRASGILSYEQYF. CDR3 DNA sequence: TGTGCCAGCAGTGTTCGGGCTAGCGGGATCCTCTCCTACGAGCAGTACTTC. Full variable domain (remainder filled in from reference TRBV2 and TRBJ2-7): EPEVTQTPSHQVTQMGQEVILRCVPISNHLYFYWYRQILGQKVEFLVSFYNNEISEKSEIFDDQFSVERPDGSNFTLKIRSTKLEDSAMYFCASSVRASGILSYEQYFGPGTRLTVT.

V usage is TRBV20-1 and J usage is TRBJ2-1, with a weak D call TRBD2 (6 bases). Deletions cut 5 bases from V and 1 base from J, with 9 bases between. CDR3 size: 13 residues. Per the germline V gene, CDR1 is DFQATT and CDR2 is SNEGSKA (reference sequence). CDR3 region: CSAPGTSYNEQFF. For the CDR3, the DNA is TGCAGTGCTCCCGGGACTTCCTACAATGAGCAGTTCTTC.

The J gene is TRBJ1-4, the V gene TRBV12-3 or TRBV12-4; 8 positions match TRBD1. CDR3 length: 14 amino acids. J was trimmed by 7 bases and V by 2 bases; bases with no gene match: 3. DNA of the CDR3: TGTGCCAGCAGTTTATCAGGGGGCGGTGAAAAACTGTTTTTT. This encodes CASSLSGGGEKLFF.

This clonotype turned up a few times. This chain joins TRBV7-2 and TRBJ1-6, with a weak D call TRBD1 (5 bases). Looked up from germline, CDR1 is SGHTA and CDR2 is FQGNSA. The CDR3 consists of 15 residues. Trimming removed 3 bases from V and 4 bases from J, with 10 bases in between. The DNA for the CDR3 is TGTGCCAGCAGCTTCGGGGCACCGTATAATTCACCCCTCCACTTT. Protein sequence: CASSFGAPYNSPLHF.

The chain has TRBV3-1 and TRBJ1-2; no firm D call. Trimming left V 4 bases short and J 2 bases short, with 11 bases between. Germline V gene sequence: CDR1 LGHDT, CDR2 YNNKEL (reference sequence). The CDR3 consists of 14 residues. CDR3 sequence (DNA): TGTGCCAGCAGCCGGAGCCGTCTGAACTATGGCTACACCTTC. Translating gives CASSRSRLNYGYTF.

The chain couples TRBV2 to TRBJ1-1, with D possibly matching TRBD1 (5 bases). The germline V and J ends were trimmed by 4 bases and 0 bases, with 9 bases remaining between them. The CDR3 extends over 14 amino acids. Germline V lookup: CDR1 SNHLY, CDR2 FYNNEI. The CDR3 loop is CASSGEGLNTEAFF. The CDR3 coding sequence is TGTGCCAGCAGTGGGGAGGGACTGAACACTGAAGCTTTCTTT.

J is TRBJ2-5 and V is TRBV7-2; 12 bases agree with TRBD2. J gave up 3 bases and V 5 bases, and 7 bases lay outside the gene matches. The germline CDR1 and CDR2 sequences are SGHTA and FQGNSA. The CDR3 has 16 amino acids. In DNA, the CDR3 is TGTGCCAGCAGCCAGCGACTAGCGGGAGTAAAAGAGACCCAGTACTTC. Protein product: CASSQRLAGVKETQYF.

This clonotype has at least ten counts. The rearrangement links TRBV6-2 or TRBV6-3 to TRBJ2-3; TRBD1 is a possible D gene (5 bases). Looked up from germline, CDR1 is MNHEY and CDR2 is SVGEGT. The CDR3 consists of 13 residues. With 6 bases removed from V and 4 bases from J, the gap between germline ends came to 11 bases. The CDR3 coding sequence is TGTGCCAGCAGACCCGGACAATCAGATACGCAGTATTTT. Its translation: CASRPGQSDTQYF.

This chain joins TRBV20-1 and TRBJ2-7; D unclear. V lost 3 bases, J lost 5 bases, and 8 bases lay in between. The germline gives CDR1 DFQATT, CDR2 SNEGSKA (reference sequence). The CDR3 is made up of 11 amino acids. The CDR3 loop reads CSASITHEQYF. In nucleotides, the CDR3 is TGCAGTGCTAGCATTACCCACGAGCAGTACTTC.

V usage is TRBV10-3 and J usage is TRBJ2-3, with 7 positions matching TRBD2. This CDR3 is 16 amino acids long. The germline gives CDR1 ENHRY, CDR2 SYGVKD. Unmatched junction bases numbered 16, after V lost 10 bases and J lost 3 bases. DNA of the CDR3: TGTGCCAGCAAATCCGGAGGGACTACCCCAACAGATACGCAGTATTTT. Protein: CASKSGGTTPTDTQYF.

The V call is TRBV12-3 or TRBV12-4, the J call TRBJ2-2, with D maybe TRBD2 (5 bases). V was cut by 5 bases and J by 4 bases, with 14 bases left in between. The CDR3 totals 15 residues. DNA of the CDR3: TGTGCCAGCAGTAACAAGGGCCGGGGCACCGGGGAGCTGTTTTTT. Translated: CASSNKGRGTGELFF.

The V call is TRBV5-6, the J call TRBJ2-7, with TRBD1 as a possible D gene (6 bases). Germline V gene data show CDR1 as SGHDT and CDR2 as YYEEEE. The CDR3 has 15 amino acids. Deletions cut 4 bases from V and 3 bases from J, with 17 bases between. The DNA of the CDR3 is TGTGCCAGCAGCATAACAGGGAGTGGGCTCTACGAGCAGTACTTC. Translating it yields CASSITGSGLYEQYF.

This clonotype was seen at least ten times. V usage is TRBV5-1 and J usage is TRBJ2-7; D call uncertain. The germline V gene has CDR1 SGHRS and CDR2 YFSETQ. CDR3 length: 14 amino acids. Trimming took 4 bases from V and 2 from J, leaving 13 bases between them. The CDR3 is CASSTTTNTYEQYF. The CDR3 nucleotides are TGCGCCAGCAGCACGACGACGAATACCTACGAGCAGTACTTC.

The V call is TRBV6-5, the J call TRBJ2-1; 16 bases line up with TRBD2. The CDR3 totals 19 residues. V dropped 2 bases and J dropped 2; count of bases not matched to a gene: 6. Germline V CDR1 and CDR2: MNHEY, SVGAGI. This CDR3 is CASSYTAGLAGGPYNEQFF. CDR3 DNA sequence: TGTGCCAGCAGTTACACAGCGGGACTAGCGGGAGGGCCCTACAATGAGCAGTTCTTC.

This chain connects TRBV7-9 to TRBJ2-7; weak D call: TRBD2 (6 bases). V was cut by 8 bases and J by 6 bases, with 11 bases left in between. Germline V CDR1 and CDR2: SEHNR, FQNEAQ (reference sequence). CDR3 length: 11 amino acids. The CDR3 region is CASQLGGEQYF. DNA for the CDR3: TGTGCCAGCCAGTTGGGGGGCGAGCAGTACTTC.

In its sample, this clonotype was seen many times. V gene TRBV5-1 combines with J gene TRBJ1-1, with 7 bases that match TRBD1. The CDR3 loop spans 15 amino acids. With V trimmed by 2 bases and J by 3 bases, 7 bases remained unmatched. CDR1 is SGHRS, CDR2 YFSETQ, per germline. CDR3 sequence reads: CASSFFGQADTEAFF. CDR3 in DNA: TGCGCCAGCAGCTTCTTCGGACAGGCAGACACTGAAGCTTTCTTT.

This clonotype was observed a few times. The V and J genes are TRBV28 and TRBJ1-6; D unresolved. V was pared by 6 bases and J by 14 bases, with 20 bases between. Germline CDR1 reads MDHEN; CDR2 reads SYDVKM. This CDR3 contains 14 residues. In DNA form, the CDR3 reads TGTGCCAGCAGCCGCCCGGAGGCCCTTCCCTCCCTCCACTTT. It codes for CASSRPEALPSLHF.

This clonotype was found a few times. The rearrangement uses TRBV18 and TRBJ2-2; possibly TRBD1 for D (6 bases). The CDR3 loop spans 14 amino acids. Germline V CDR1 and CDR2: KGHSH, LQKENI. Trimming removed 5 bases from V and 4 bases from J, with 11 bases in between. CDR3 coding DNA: TGTGCCAGCTCAAACACAGGGAGCACCGGGGAGCTGTTTTTT. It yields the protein CASSNTGSTGELFF.